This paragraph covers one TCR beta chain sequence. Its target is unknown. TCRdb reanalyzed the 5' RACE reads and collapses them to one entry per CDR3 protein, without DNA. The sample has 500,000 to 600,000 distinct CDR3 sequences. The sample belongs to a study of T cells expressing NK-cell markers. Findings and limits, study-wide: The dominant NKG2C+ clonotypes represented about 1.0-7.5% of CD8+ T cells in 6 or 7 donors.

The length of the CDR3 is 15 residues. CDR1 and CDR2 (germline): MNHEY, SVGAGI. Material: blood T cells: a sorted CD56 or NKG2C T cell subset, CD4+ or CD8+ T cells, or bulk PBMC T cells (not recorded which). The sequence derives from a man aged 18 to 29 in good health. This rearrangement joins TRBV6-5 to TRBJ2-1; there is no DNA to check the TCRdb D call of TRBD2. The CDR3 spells CASSYSVGGSNEQFF.